A selection of T cell receptor beta chains follows, all from one sample in a study of graft-versus-host responses after intestinal transplantation. Sequencing was performed with immunoSEQ multiplex PCR; in TCRdb, only in-frame clones are kept and a portion is missing. The sample contains tens of thousands of clones, approximately 80% of which appear only once. These TCRs are of unknown antigen specificity. Here the sequenced sample was unstimulated CD4+ T cells sorted from spleen or lymph node cells, taken before transplant. Every receptor here comes from a human donor who was the organ donor for an intestinal transplant. CDR3s include the opening cysteine and the closing phenylalanine or tryptophan.

j_call: TRBJ2-5; v_call: TRBV7-8; cdr3_aa: CASSLTSGGVWETQYF
j_call: TRBJ2-1; v_call: TRBV5-1; cdr3_aa: CASSFSGVSSYNEQFF
j_call: TRBJ1-2; v_call: TRBV18; cdr3_aa: CASSLHQGDYGYTF
j_call: TRBJ2-1; v_call: TRBV27; cdr3_aa: CASSPRQASYNEQFF
j_call: TRBJ1-5; v_call: TRBV15; cdr3_aa: CATSRPTGGTNQPQHF
j_call: TRBJ2-3; v_call: TRBV5-4; cdr3_aa: CASSLAKRLGRSTDTQYF
j_call: TRBJ2-5; v_call: TRBV10-3; cdr3_aa: CAISASQETQYF
j_call: TRBJ2-3; v_call: TRBV19; cdr3_aa: CASSINWGSADTQYF
j_call: TRBJ2-1; v_call: TRBV15; cdr3_aa: CATSGSRDRERNEQFF
j_call: TRBJ1-4; v_call: TRBV6-5; cdr3_aa: CASSLGGAANEKLFF
j_call: TRBJ2-2; v_call: TRBV5-4; cdr3_aa: CASSLGWASGGSRTGELFF
j_call: TRBJ2-2; v_call: TRBV4-1; cdr3_aa: CASSHRSGGAFTGELFF
j_call: TRBJ1-1; v_call: TRBV5-1; cdr3_aa: CASSLDSQITEAFF
j_call: TRBJ2-4; v_call: TRBV7-8; cdr3_aa: CASSFSPENIQYF
j_call: TRBJ2-2; v_call: TRBV9; cdr3_aa: CASSPTAAGELFF
j_call: TRBJ2-1; v_call: TRBV6-5; cdr3_aa: CASSPRGSTSNEQFF
j_call: TRBJ1-6; v_call: TRBV6-5; cdr3_aa: CASRLGQGVYTLHF
j_call: TRBJ2-1; v_call: TRBV4-2; cdr3_aa: CASSQGAPGLAGYNEQFF
j_call: TRBJ1-4; v_call: TRBV29-1; cdr3_aa: CSVLTGGVGEKLFF
j_call: TRBJ1-2; v_call: TRBV28; cdr3_aa: CASTISRGGYTF
j_call: TRBJ2-2; v_call: TRBV28; cdr3_aa: CASRTQGAGTGELFF
j_call: TRBJ1-2; v_call: TRBV6-5; cdr3_aa: CASSSPGVNYGYTF
j_call: TRBJ1-6; v_call: TRBV5-8; cdr3_aa: CASSPGRGFSPLHF
j_call: TRBJ1-4; v_call: TRBV28; cdr3_aa: CATRLGGAAGEKLFF
j_call: TRBJ2-4; v_call: TRBV7-8; cdr3_aa: CASSQDRLAKNIQYF
j_call: TRBJ1-2; v_call: TRBV5-4; cdr3_aa: CASSLKGQSDRNF
j_call: TRBJ1-1; v_call: TRBV29-1; cdr3_aa: CSGGGSTEAFF
j_call: TRBJ2-5; v_call: TRBV28; cdr3_aa: CASSPPSLAQETQYF
j_call: TRBJ2-5; v_call: TRBV7-9; cdr3_aa: CASSFQETQYF
j_call: TRBJ1-3; v_call: TRBV28; cdr3_aa: CASSFSRGMGNTIYF
j_call: TRBJ2-1; v_call: TRBV7-3; cdr3_aa: CASSPHPAGGPVRNEQFF
j_call: TRBJ2-3; v_call: TRBV19; cdr3_aa: CASRASQGNSLDTQYF
j_call: TRBJ2-2; v_call: TRBV28; cdr3_aa: CASNRGGPSGELFF
j_call: TRBJ2-1; v_call: TRBV4-2; cdr3_aa: CASSQLGLRNNEQFF
j_call: TRBJ1-3; v_call: TRBV2; cdr3_aa: CASSDTRTGRMGNTIYF
j_call: TRBJ2-1; v_call: TRBV6-5; cdr3_aa: CASSYSQGALNEQFF
j_call: TRBJ2-2; v_call: TRBV30; cdr3_aa: CAWSVKSSAGELFF